This entry lists 14 T cell receptor beta chains sequenced from one sample in a study of technical replicates of blood from a few donors. Some clones are missing from TCRdb's copy, which holds only in-frame ones; the method was immunoSEQ multiplex PCR. The sample shows tens of thousands of clones, 85% to 95% of them seen only once. The sample comprised T cells isolated from PBMCs. Receptors were obtained from a human donor in good health.

V and J are TRBV27 and TRBJ2-3; D may be TRBD1 (5 bases). Germline CDR1 reads MNHEY; CDR2 reads SMNVEV (reference sequence). The ends were cut back, 0 bases at V and 4 bases at J, with 8 bases in the middle. The CDR3 contains 14 residues. The CDR3: CASSLSRVSDTQYF. The CDR3 coding sequence is TGTGCCAGCAGTTTATCCAGGGTGTCAGATACGCAGTATTTT.

The V and J genes are TRBV7-9 and TRBJ1-4; TRBD1 agrees at 9 bases. The CDR3 runs 15 residues. CDR1 SEHNR and CDR2 FQNEAQ come from the germline V gene (reference sequence). V dropped 5 bases and J dropped 6; count of bases not matched to a gene: 7. The CDR3 is CASSPRQGVYEKLFF. The CDR3 DNA reads as TGTGCCAGCAGCCCCCGACAGGGGGTTTATGAAAAACTGTTTTTT.

The chain is built from TRBV6-4 and TRBJ2-7, with TRBD2 identical over 9 bases. From germline, CDR1 is MRHNA and CDR2 SNTAGT. The CDR3 totals 16 residues. J lost 2 bases, V lost 4 bases, and 9 bases had no gene match. The CDR3, as DNA: TGTGCCAGCAGTGCCTCCAAGGGCGGGAGGGCCTACGAGCAGTACTTC. It specifies CASSASKGGRAYEQYF.

The V and J genes are TRBV5-1 and TRBJ1-5, with a weak D call TRBD1 (6 bases). Germline values: CDR1 SGHRS, CDR2 YFSETQ. V was clipped by 0 bases and J by 4 bases, with 8 bases between them. The CDR3 sequence is 14 residues long. CDR3 bases: TGCGCCAGCAGCTTGGACAGGGAGAATCAGCCCCAGCATTTT. This encodes CASSLDRENQPQHF.

The table lists this clone with a count of one. The V call is TRBV6-9, the J call TRBJ2-6; possibly TRBD1 for D (6 bases). The CDR3 is 17 residues long. Germline CDR1 reads MNHGY; CDR2 reads SVAAGI. Between the trimmed V and J ends, which lost 6 bases and 2 bases, there was a span of 17 bases. This CDR3 is CASRPRDTRAGANVLTF. The CDR3 nucleotides read TGTGCCAGCAGACCTAGGGACACAAGAGCTGGGGCCAACGTCCTGACTTTC.

The chain combines TRBV27 with TRBJ2-5, with 11 bases lining up with TRBD1. The V and J ends lost 5 bases and 4 bases, in that order; junction bases with no gene match: 6. Germline loops: CDR1 MNHEY, CDR2 SMNVEV (reference sequence). The CDR3 covers 15 residues. The CDR3 DNA sequence: TGTGCCAGCAGTCTATGGACAGGGGGCTTAGAGACCCAGTACTTC. Protein: CASSLWTGGLETQYF.

This chain joins TRBV29-1 and TRBJ1-1; possible D gene TRBD1, 5 bases. Germline lookup yields CDR1 SQVTM and CDR2 ANQGSEA. V was cut by 6 bases and J by 8 bases, with 13 bases left in between. The CDR3 is made up of 11 amino acids. The CDR3 DNA follows: TGCAGCGTGAAGGGGCTAGGAGAAGCTTTCTTT. Translating it yields CSVKGLGEAFF.

This chain uses TRBV5-1 with TRBJ2-7; possibly TRBD1 for D (5 bases). The CDR3 is 14 residues long. CDR1 is SGHRS and CDR2 is YFSETQ in the germline V gene. Between the trimmed V and J ends, which lost 0 bases and 2 bases, there was a span of 9 bases. The CDR3 nucleotides are TGCGCCAGCAGCTTGGAAACAGGTGCCTACGAGCAGTACTTC. It encodes CASSLETGAYEQYF.

The rearrangement links TRBV9 to TRBJ2-7, with D perhaps matching TRBD1 (6 bases). The germline V gene encodes CDR1 SGDLS and CDR2 YYNGEE. Trimming cost V 4 bases and J 2 bases, with 13 bases left between them. CDR3 length: 14 amino acids. CDR3 DNA: TGTGCCAGCAGCCCGTGGACAGATACCTACGAGCAGTACTTC. The encoded protein is CASSPWTDTYEQYF.

The chain joins TRBV6-5 to TRBJ1-1; TRBD1 aligns across 7 bases. The germline V gene encodes CDR1 MNHEY and CDR2 SVGAGI. Trimming removed 1 base from V and 8 bases from J; junction bases left unmatched: 4. The CDR3 is made up of 13 amino acids. CDR3 sequence: CASSYYKGQEAFF. The CDR3 DNA follows: TGTGCCAGCAGTTACTATAAGGGACAGGAAGCTTTCTTT.

The chain employs TRBV7-6 and TRBJ2-6; no clear D. From germline, CDR1 is SGHVS and CDR2 FNYEAQ. This CDR3 has 15 amino acids. Trimming pared 2 bases from V and 0 bases from J, leaving 5 bases between. DNA of the CDR3: TGTGCCAGCAGCTTACCACTCTCTGGGGCCAACGTCCTGACTTTC. As protein: CASSLPLSGANVLTF.

V usage is TRBV4-1 and J usage is TRBJ1-1, with D hard to call. The germline V gene has CDR1 MGHRA and CDR2 YSYEKL. This CDR3 contains 15 residues. The V end lost 0 bases, the J end lost 4 bases, and 12 bases lay between the germline ends. CDR3 bases: TGCGCCAGCAGCCAAGAGCGGGGTTTGGGCACTGAAGCTTTCTTT. Its translation: CASSQERGLGTEAFF.

The gene calls are TRBV5-4 and TRBJ2-7; 10 nucleotides align to TRBD1. The CDR3 sequence is 15 residues long. In germline, CDR1 is SGHNT, CDR2 YYREEE (reference sequence). V lost 3 bases to trimming and J lost 0 bases; unmatched junction nucleotides: 3. In DNA form, the CDR3 reads TGTGCCAGCAGCTCCCGACAGGGGGCCTCCTACGAGCAGTACTTC. As protein: CASSSRQGASYEQYF.

The chain is built from TRBV18 and TRBJ1-1, with TRBD1 as a possible D gene (6 bases). This CDR3 contains 15 residues. CDR1 and CDR2 from the germline V gene are KGHSH and LQKENI. V dropped 1 base and J dropped 1 base, with 10 bases sitting between them. The CDR3 bases are TGTGCCAGCTCACCACGGGCAGGGGCGAACACTGAAGCTTTCTTT. Translated, it gives CASSPRAGANTEAFF.